The 11 T cell receptor beta chains below all came from one sample that was sequenced in a study of T cell responses to AZD1222 COVID-19 vaccine. Assay used: immunoSEQ multiplex PCR; TCRdb lists only in-frame clones, some missing. The repertoire holds 120,000 to 150,000 clones, with about 94% as singletons. The source material was peripheral blood, sampled 28 days after the second AZD1222 dose. The receptors were gathered from an adult who received the AZD1222 COVID-19 vaccine.

The J gene is TRBJ2-1, the V gene TRBV18, with D unresolved. CDR3 length: 13 residues. CDR1 and CDR2 from the germline V gene are KGHSH and LQKENI. V lost 2 bases, J lost 6 bases, and 8 bases lay in between. The CDR3 DNA reads TGTGCCAGCTCACCAAGAATAGTCAATGAGCAGTTCTTC. Protein product: CASSPRIVNEQFF. The complete variable domain, with remaining parts taken from reference TRBV18 and TRBJ2-1, reads NAGVMQNPRHLVRRRGQEARLRCSPMKGHSHVYWYRQLPEEGLKFMVYLQKENIIDESGMPKERFSAEFPKEGPSILRIQQVVRGDSAAYFCASSPRIVNEQFFGPGTRLTVL.

V usage is TRBV15 and J usage is TRBJ2-2, with a weak D call TRBD2 (5 bases). Germline V gene lookup returns CDR1 LNHNV and CDR2 YYDKDF (reference sequence). V was clipped by 5 bases and J by 8 bases, with 9 bases between them. The CDR3 extends over 12 amino acids. CDR3 DNA sequence: TGTGCCACCAGCGGACTTTCTGGGGAGCTGTTTTTT. Its protein product is CATSGLSGELFF.

The chain uses TRBV4-3 and TRBJ1-2; D is ambiguous. Germline CDR1 reads LGHNA; CDR2 reads YSLEER. V was shortened by 5 bases and J by 5 bases, with 9 bases between the two germline ends. The CDR3 spans 12 residues. The CDR3 reads CASSSRGYGYTF. DNA for the CDR3: TGCGCCAGCAGCTCTCGGGGTTATGGCTACACCTTC.

The J gene is TRBJ1-5, the V gene TRBV4-1; possibly TRBD1 for D (5 bases). The CDR3 runs 15 residues. Germline CDR1 MGHRA, CDR2 YSYEKL. Trimming removed 1 base at V and 0 bases at J, with 7 bases between. The CDR3 region has the DNA TGCGCCAGCAGCCAAGGGGGCGGTAGCAATCAGCCCCAGCATTTT. Protein: CASSQGGGSNQPQHF.

The chain uses TRBV4-1 and TRBJ1-2, with no clear D. The CDR3 spans 15 residues. Germline-derived CDR1 and CDR2 are MGHRA and YSYEKL. Trimming pared 0 bases from V and 3 bases from J, leaving 11 bases between. Here the CDR3 reads CASSQDFGSYYGYTF. The DNA of the CDR3 is TGCGCCAGCAGCCAAGATTTCGGCAGCTACTATGGCTACACCTTC.

This clone appeared a few times. J is TRBJ2-6 and V is TRBV5-4; no reliable D call. The length of the CDR3 is 17 residues. Germline V gene data show CDR1 as SGHNT and CDR2 as YYREEE (reference sequence). V shed 3 bases and J shed 0 bases, with 13 bases lying between them. The CDR3 nucleotides read TGTGCCAGCAGCTCGGGCCATTCCTTCTCTGGGGCCAACGTCCTGACTTTC. Translating it yields CASSSGHSFSGANVLTF.

V is TRBV7-3 and J is TRBJ2-1; D may be TRBD1 (6 bases). V lost 6 bases to trimming and J lost 5 bases, with 8 bases between them. CDR1 is SGHTA, CDR2 FQGTGA, per germline. The CDR3 sequence is 12 residues long. The CDR3 coding sequence is TGTGCCAGCAGTGCAGGGGACAATGAGCAGTTCTTC. This encodes CASSAGDNEQFF. Drawing the rest from reference TRBV7-3 and TRBJ2-1, the complete variable domain is GAGVSQTPSNKVTEKGKYVELRCDPISGHTALYWYRQSLGQGPEFLIYFQGTGAADDSGLPNDRFFAVRPEGSVSTLKIQRTERGDSAVYLCASSAGDNEQFFGPGTRLTVL.

The chain joins TRBV13 to TRBJ2-2; D not certain. V was trimmed by 2 bases and J by 2 bases, leaving 0 bases between them. CDR3 length: 12 amino acids. Per germline, CDR1 PRHDT and CDR2 FYEKMQ (reference sequence). The CDR3 region is CASSLNTGELFF. The CDR3 nucleotides read TGTGCCAGCAGCTTAAACACCGGGGAGCTGTTTTTT.

The rearrangement joins TRBV19 to TRBJ1-3, with D hard to call. Trimming left V 3 bases short and J 0 bases short, with 9 bases between. This CDR3 spans 15 amino acids. Germline CDR1 LNHDA, CDR2 SQIVND (reference sequence). The CDR3 loop is CASSIAGYSGNTIYF. The CDR3 region has the DNA TGTGCCAGTAGTATTGCGGGATACTCTGGAAACACCATATATTTT. The full variable domain, with the rest looked up from reference TRBV19 and TRBJ1-3, is DGGITQSPKYLFRKEGQNVTLSCEQNLNHDAMYWYRQDPGQGLRLIYYSQIVNDFQKGDIAEGYSVSREKKESFPLTVTSAQKNPTAFYLCASSIAGYSGNTIYFGEGSWLTVV.

V usage is TRBV5-1 and J usage is TRBJ1-5; D gene unclear. Per the germline V gene, CDR1 is SGHRS and CDR2 is YFSETQ. This CDR3 is 13 amino acids long. The V and J ends lost 0 bases and 7 bases respectively, with 8 bases between them. CDR3 sequence reads: CASSLEGSQPQHF. The CDR3 bases are TGCGCCAGCAGCTTGGAAGGGTCCCAGCCCCAGCATTTT.

The chain recombines TRBV27 with TRBJ1-3; no clear D. This CDR3 has 15 residues. The V end lost 4 bases, the J end lost 2 bases, and 12 bases lay between the germline ends. Germline CDR1 MNHEY, CDR2 SMNVEV (reference sequence). The CDR3 loop reads CASSSGGVAGNTIYF. In nucleotides, the CDR3 is TGTGCCAGCAGTTCGGGTGGGGTGGCTGGAAACACCATATATTTT.